A single sample is the source of the 32 T cell receptor beta chains below, sequenced in a study of OX40 agonist ivuxolimab in advanced cancers. Sequenced by immunoSEQ multiplex PCR; TCRdb stores in-frame clones only, minus some. This sample has tens of thousands of clones; roughly 84% occur once, and the top ten carry approximately 0.26%. The sample in question was CD4+ or CD8+ T cells sorted from blood, obtained in a trial of the OX40 agonist ivuxolimab. The source of these receptors is an adult with an advanced solid tumor such as melanoma, head and neck, liver or kidney cancer.

The V and J genes are TRBV27 and TRBJ1-1; D unclear. V lost 2 bases and J 1 base, leaving 5 bases between the germline ends. The CDR3 runs 13 residues. Germline V CDR1 and CDR2: MNHEY, SMNVEV (reference sequence). The CDR3 nucleotides read TGTGCCAGCAGTTTAACCTGGAACACTGAAGCTTTCTTT. Translation: CASSLTWNTEAFF.

The genes are TRBV7-2 and TRBJ1-2; weak D call: TRBD1 (6 bases). There are 12 residues in the CDR3. Germline CDR1 SGHTA, CDR2 FQGNSA. The V gene lost 2 bases and the J gene lost 13 bases, with 14 bases spanning the gap. CDR3 residues: CASSLSGVGSTF. CDR3 nucleotide sequence: TGTGCCAGCAGCTTATCAGGGGTCGGGTCCACCTTC.

The V and J genes are TRBV7-6 and TRBJ2-3; no clear D. V was trimmed by 5 bases and J by 6 bases, leaving 18 bases between them. Germline V gene lookup returns CDR1 SGHVS and CDR2 FNYEAQ. This CDR3 comprises 15 residues. Here the CDR3 reads CASSPSSPIGDTQYF. CDR3 DNA sequence: TGTGCCAGCAGCCCTTCGTCCCCGATCGGGGATACGCAGTATTTT.

The V gene is TRBV6-6, the J gene TRBJ2-7; 9 bases match TRBD2. The V and J ends lost 7 bases and 2 bases, in that order; junction bases with no gene match: 12. This CDR3 has 16 residues. Germline lookup yields CDR1 MNHNY and CDR2 SVGAGI (reference sequence). The CDR3 DNA sequence: TGTGCCAGCAACTCAGAGCGCGGGGGGGCCCCCTACGAGCAGTACTTC. Translated: CASNSERGGAPYEQYF.

The chain employs TRBV6-5 and TRBJ1-2, with 8 bases identical to TRBD1. The V segment lost 5 bases and the J segment 5 bases; nucleotides outside the gene matches: 10. CDR1 and CDR2 from the germline V gene are MNHEY and SVGAGI. The CDR3 is 15 residues long. CDR3 nucleotide sequence: TGTGCCAGCAGTACCCGGGACAGGCTGCCTTATGGCTACACCTTC. Translated: CASSTRDRLPYGYTF.

DNA of the CDR3: TGTGCCATCAGCCCAGGTCCCACAGATACGCAGTATTTT. It translates to CAISPGPTDTQYF. The chain uses TRBV10-3 and TRBJ2-3; D remains ambiguous. The V and J ends lost 6 bases and 2 bases respectively, with 9 bases between them. This CDR3 is 13 amino acids long. The germline gives CDR1 ENHRY, CDR2 SYGVKD.

The rearrangement joins TRBV19 to TRBJ2-7; possibly TRBD1 or TRBD2 for D (7 bases each). V gave up 2 bases and J gave up 2 bases, with 22 bases separating them. Per the germline V gene, CDR1 is LNHDA and CDR2 is SQIVND (reference sequence). CDR3 length equals 18 residues. The CDR3 DNA is TGTGCCAGTAGTATACCGCCTCGACAGGGACTACTAACCTACGAGCAGTACTTC. Its translation is CASSIPPRQGLLTYEQYF.

The genes are TRBV7-2 and TRBJ1-1, with unresolved D. V dropped 5 bases and J dropped 0 bases, with 10 bases sitting between them. The CDR3 runs 14 residues. Per the germline V gene, CDR1 is SGHTA and CDR2 is FQGNSA. Written as DNA, the CDR3 is TGTGCCAGCAGCGTTGGAGGTATGAACACTGAAGCTTTCTTT. As protein: CASSVGGMNTEAFF.

This clone was observed a single time. This rearrangement joins TRBV18 to TRBJ1-6; D is perhaps TRBD1 (6 bases). Germline-derived CDR1 and CDR2 are KGHSH and LQKENI. The V and J ends lost 3 bases and 7 bases respectively, with 13 bases between them. This CDR3 contains 15 residues. The CDR3 loop is CASSPGQNNNSPLHF. As DNA, the CDR3 is TGTGCCAGCTCACCCGGACAGAATAACAATTCACCCCTCCACTTT.

J is TRBJ1-6 and V is TRBV5-1; D not certain. This CDR3 has 17 amino acids. In germline, CDR1 is SGHRS, CDR2 YFSETQ. Trimming shortened V by 0 bases and J by 0 bases, and 10 bases separated the two germline ends. CDR3 in DNA: TGCGCCAGCAGCTTGGAGGCGGGAAGCTCCTATAATTCACCCCTCCACTTT. This codes for CASSLEAGSSYNSPLHF.

The chain couples TRBV11-1 to TRBJ1-1; D is unclear. Germline CDR1 and CDR2: SGHAT and FQDESV (reference sequence). Deletions cut 0 bases from V and 3 bases from J, with 14 bases between. The CDR3 has 16 residues. The CDR3 reads CASSLAKGGRDTEAFF. The CDR3 DNA is TGTGCCAGCAGCTTAGCGAAAGGAGGGAGAGACACTGAAGCTTTCTTT.

V usage is TRBV7-2 and J usage is TRBJ2-7; D not certain. CDR3 length: 13 amino acids. With 5 bases removed from V and 2 bases from J, the gap between germline ends came to 10 bases. The V gene's germline CDR1 is SGHTA and CDR2 FQGNSA. In DNA, the CDR3 is TGTGCCAGCAGCCGAGAAAACCCCTACGAGCAGTACTTC. Protein: CASSRENPYEQYF.

The chain uses TRBV7-3 and TRBJ2-7; tentatively, D is TRBD2 (5 bases). V shed 2 bases and J shed 3 bases, with 11 bases lying between them. The CDR3 consists of 14 residues. CDR1 and CDR2 from the germline V gene are SGHTA and FQGTGA. CDR3 loop: CASSLGRRNYEQYF. In nucleotides, the CDR3 is TGTGCCAGCAGCTTAGGAAGGAGGAACTACGAGCAGTACTTC.

In this sample, this clone turned up once. J is TRBJ1-1 and V is TRBV2; D uncertain. Germline V gene lookup returns CDR1 SNHLY and CDR2 FYNNEI. The CDR3 length is 13 residues. V was shortened by 6 bases and J by 0 bases, with 8 bases between the two germline ends. The CDR3 spells CASSPTVNTEAFF. The CDR3 nucleotides are TGTGCCAGCAGCCCGACCGTGAACACTGAAGCTTTCTTT. Using reference TRBV2 and TRBJ1-1 for the parts outside the CDR3, the full variable domain is EPEVTQTPSHQVTQMGQEVILRCVPISNHLYFYWYRQILGQKVEFLVSFYNNEISEKSEIFDDQFSVERPDGSNFTLKIRSTKLEDSAMYFCASSPTVNTEAFFGQGTRLTVV.

The chain couples TRBV5-5 to TRBJ1-5; possibly TRBD1 for D (6 bases). CDR1 is SGHKS and CDR2 is YYEKEE in the germline V gene (reference sequence). The V and J ends lost 4 bases and 9 bases respectively, with 23 bases between them. The CDR3 has 16 residues. The CDR3 coding sequence is TGTGCCAGCAGCGGAACCGGGACAACTAGAGACCGGCCCCAGCATTTT. Translated, it gives CASSGTGTTRDRPQHF.

The chain couples TRBV7-9 to TRBJ2-1; 7 bases fit TRBD2. Germline V CDR1 and CDR2: SEHNR, FQNEAQ (reference sequence). The CDR3 consists of 15 residues. Trimming removed 5 bases from V and 10 bases from J; junction bases left unmatched: 14. The CDR3 sequence: CASSRSASGRQEQFF. DNA for the CDR3: TGTGCCAGCAGCCGAAGCGCTAGCGGTCGCCAGGAGCAGTTCTTC.

CDR3 sequence: CASSFPGWSIGYTF. The CDR3 DNA is TGTGCCAGCAGCTTCCCAGGGTGGTCTATTGGCTACACCTTC. The chain uses TRBV5-6 and TRBJ1-2; the D gene is possibly TRBD1 (5 bases). The germline V gene encodes CDR1 SGHDT and CDR2 YYEEEE. The CDR3 is made up of 14 amino acids. Trimming took off 2 bases at V and 7 bases at J, with 15 bases between the two ends. The complete variable domain, with remaining parts taken from reference TRBV5-6 and TRBJ1-2, reads DAGVTQSPTHLIKTRGQQVTLRCSPKSGHDTVSWYQQALGQGPQFIFQYYEEEERQRGNFPDRFSGHQFPNYSSELNVNALLLGDSALYLCASSFPGWSIGYTFGSGTRLTVV.

The gene calls are TRBV7-2 and TRBJ1-5; maybe TRBD1 (5 bases). Trimming left V 1 base short and J 7 bases short, with 11 bases between. CDR3 length equals 14 residues. Germline V gene data show CDR1 as SGHTA and CDR2 as FQGNSA. In DNA form, the CDR3 reads TGTGCCAGCAGCTTAGGGACCCGGGGGCAGCCCCAGCATTTT. It specifies CASSLGTRGQPQHF.

V usage is TRBV4-3 and J usage is TRBJ2-1; D possibly corresponds to TRBD1 (6 bases). The CDR3 is made up of 12 amino acids. Germline CDR1 and CDR2: LGHNA and YSLEER. Deletions cut 0 bases from V and 12 bases from J, with 9 bases between. CDR3 nucleotides: TGCGCCAGCAGCCAAGACAGGGGTGGGCAGTTCTTC. Encoded protein: CASSQDRGGQFF.

V gene TRBV5-4 combines with J gene TRBJ2-2; 11 bases align to TRBD1. Germline V gene data show CDR1 as SGHNT and CDR2 as YYREEE (reference sequence). V gave up 5 bases and J gave up 4 bases; unmatched junction bases: 4. This CDR3 has 15 residues. For the CDR3, the DNA is TGTGCCAGCAGAACCGGGACAGGGGGCACCGGGGAGCTGTTTTTT. Amino acids: CASRTGTGGTGELFF.

The rearrangement uses TRBV29-1 and TRBJ2-7; 8 nucleotides line up with TRBD1. V was pared by 4 bases and J by 6 bases, with 11 bases of the junction left unmatched. This CDR3 has 14 residues. Germline values: CDR1 SQVTM, CDR2 ANQGSEA. The CDR3 region has the DNA TGCAGCGTTGTTCCCACAAACCAGGGGGCCGAGCAGTACTTC. Protein product: CSVVPTNQGAEQYF.

J is TRBJ2-3 and V is TRBV10-3; tentatively, D is TRBD1 or TRBD2 (5 bases each). Germline CDR1 is ENHRY and CDR2 is SYGVKD. V was trimmed by 10 bases and J by 4 bases, leaving 12 bases between them. CDR3 length equals 12 residues. This CDR3 is CATALGADTQYF. In DNA form, the CDR3 reads TGTGCCACCGCTTTGGGGGCAGATACGCAGTATTTT.

The chain has TRBV6-1 and TRBJ1-2; tentatively, D is TRBD1 (5 bases). The V gene's germline CDR1 is MNHNS and CDR2 SASEGT. V lost 10 bases to trimming and J lost 4 bases, with 19 bases between them. The CDR3 loop spans 14 amino acids. This chain's CDR3 is CAITLPGRGYGYTF. DNA of the CDR3: TGTGCCATCACCCTCCCGGGGCGGGGCTATGGCTACACCTTC.

The rearrangement uses TRBV5-6 and TRBJ1-2; perhaps TRBD1 as D (5 bases). The CDR3 contains 16 residues. Looked up from germline, CDR1 is SGHDT and CDR2 is YYEEEE. V lost 5 bases to trimming and J lost 8 bases, with 25 bases between them. The CDR3 nucleotides read TGTGCCAGCAGAACCCAGGTCGGGCCGCCGAGGGACGGCTACACCTTC. Translation: CASRTQVGPPRDGYTF. The full variable domain, rest sourced from reference TRBV5-6 and TRBJ1-2, is DAGVTQSPTHLIKTRGQQVTLRCSPKSGHDTVSWYQQALGQGPQFIFQYYEEEERQRGNFPDRFSGHQFPNYSSELNVNALLLGDSALYLCASRTQVGPPRDGYTFGSGTRLTVV.

This rearrangement joins TRBV11-2 to TRBJ1-5, with D perhaps matching TRBD1 (5 bases). Between the trimmed V and J ends, which lost 5 bases and 1 base, there was a span of 9 bases. CDR3 length equals 14 residues. From germline, CDR1 is SGHAT and CDR2 FQNNGV. The CDR3, as DNA: TGTGCCAGCAGCCCCCAGGGCAGCAATCAGCCCCAGCATTTT. It is translated as CASSPQGSNQPQHF.

The chain carries TRBV28 and TRBJ2-2; 8 bases agree with TRBD1. J was trimmed by 0 bases and V by 6 bases; bases with no gene match: 9. This CDR3 contains 17 residues. CDR1 and CDR2 (germline): MDHEN, SYDVKM. The CDR3 DNA reads as TGTGCCAGCAGAAGGGGTGGACAGGGACCGAACACCGGGGAGCTGTTTTTT. Translation gives CASRRGGQGPNTGELFF.

This chain's CDR3 is CASSQENRDKLFF. In nucleotides, the CDR3 is TGTGCCAGCAGCCAGGAAAACCGGGACAAACTGTTTTTT. The chain carries TRBV14 and TRBJ1-4; D is perhaps TRBD1 (5 bases). This CDR3 has 13 amino acids. Per the germline V gene, CDR1 is SGHDN and CDR2 is FVKESK. V dropped 3 bases and J dropped 11 bases, with 13 bases sitting between them.

The genes are TRBV7-2 and TRBJ1-2, with 7 nucleotides matching TRBD1. The CDR3 has 13 residues. With V trimmed by 3 bases and J by 6 bases, 4 bases remained unmatched. Per the germline V gene, CDR1 is SGHTA and CDR2 is FQGNSA. DNA of the CDR3: TGTGCCAGCAGCTTCACAGGGGTTCATGGCTACACCTTC. This encodes CASSFTGVHGYTF. Variable domain in full (rest from reference TRBV7-2 and TRBJ1-2): GAGVSQSPSNKVTEKGKDVELRCDPISGHTALYWYRQSLGQGLEFLIYFQGNSAPDKSGLPSDRFSAERTGGSVSTLTIQRTQQEDSAVYLCASSFTGVHGYTFGSGTRLTVV.

The J gene is TRBJ2-3, the V gene TRBV25-1; 8 nucleotides agree with TRBD1. Germline values: CDR1 MGHDK, CDR2 SYGVNS. CDR3 length: 16 amino acids. V gave up 1 base and J gave up 3 bases; unmatched junction bases: 6. The CDR3 DNA reads TGTGCCAGCAGTGAATCTTCAACAGGGGGAACAGATACGCAGTATTTT. As protein: CASSESSTGGTDTQYF.

The chain employs TRBV25-1 and TRBJ2-2; 8 bases agree with TRBD2. This CDR3 has 16 residues. In germline, CDR1 is MGHDK, CDR2 SYGVNS. J gave up 1 base and V 7 bases, and 8 bases lay outside the gene matches. In DNA, the CDR3 is TGTGCCAGCACCCAAACAAGCGGGGGGAACACCGGGGAGCTGTTTTTT. Its protein product is CASTQTSGGNTGELFF.

This chain joins TRBV6-6 and TRBJ1-2; no reliable D call. The V end lost 5 bases, the J end lost 3 bases, and 13 bases lay between the germline ends. The CDR3 consists of 14 residues. Germline CDR1 reads MNHNY; CDR2 reads SVGAGI (reference sequence). CDR3 sequence reads: CASSLTTGDYGYTF. As DNA, the CDR3 is TGTGCCAGCAGTCTCACTACCGGGGACTATGGCTACACCTTC.

The chain carries TRBV9 and TRBJ2-5, with unresolved D. This CDR3 has 13 amino acids. Trimming took 3 bases from V and 6 from J, leaving 12 bases between them. Germline V lookup: CDR1 SGDLS, CDR2 YYNGEE. The CDR3 nucleotides read TGTGCCAGCAGCGCATATATAGGGAAGACCCAGTACTTC. This encodes CASSAYIGKTQYF.